The subject of this entry is one T cell receptor (beta chain). Looked up from germline, CDR1 is SGHAT and CDR2 is FQNNGV. This CDR3 region has 14 residues. V was trimmed by 3 bases and J by 4 bases, leaving 12 bases between them. This sample is drawn from a study of blood T cell repertoires in COVID-19. About the research overall: The United States, Italy and Spain provided the acute and convalescent COVID-19 samples.

Original processing methods: It was from reference gene primer amplification that nucleated cell counts were estimated. Repertoires were generated with immunoSEQ multiplex PCR, while TCRdb's copy carries only in-frame clones and drops some. V and J calls and clone size follow that table, whereas D and trimming were derived from the DNA. The sample holds approximately 140,000 clones, over 75% seen once. The chain has TRBV11-2 and TRBJ1-2, with unresolved D. The sequence derives from a man between 60 and 70 years old with active or convalescent COVID-19. The sequenced material came from peripheral blood. The CDR3 loop is CASSLVIGGYGYTF. Here the CDR3 DNA reads TGTGCCAGCAGCTTGGTTATAGGCGGCTATGGCTACACCTTC.